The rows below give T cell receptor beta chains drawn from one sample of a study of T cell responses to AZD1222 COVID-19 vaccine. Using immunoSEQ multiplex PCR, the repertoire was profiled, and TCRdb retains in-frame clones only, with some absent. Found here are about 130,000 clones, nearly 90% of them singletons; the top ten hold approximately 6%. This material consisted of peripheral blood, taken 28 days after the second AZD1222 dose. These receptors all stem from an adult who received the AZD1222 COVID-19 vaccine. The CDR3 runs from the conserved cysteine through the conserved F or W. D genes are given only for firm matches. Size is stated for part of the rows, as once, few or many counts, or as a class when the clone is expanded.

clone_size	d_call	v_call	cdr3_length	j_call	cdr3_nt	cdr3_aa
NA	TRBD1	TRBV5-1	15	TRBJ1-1	TGCGCCAGCAGTTCGCAGGGGGTGCCGAACACTGAAGCTTTCTTT	CASSSQGVPNTEAFF
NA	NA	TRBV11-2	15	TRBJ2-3	TGTGCCAGCAGCTTAGCGGGGGCCTCTCCAGATACGCAGTATTTT	CASSLAGASPDTQYF
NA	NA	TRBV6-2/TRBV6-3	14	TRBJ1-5	TGTGCCAGCAGTTGGGGCGGTAGCAATCAGCCCCAGCATTTT	CASSWGGSNQPQHF
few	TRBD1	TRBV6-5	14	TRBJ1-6	TGTGCCAGCAGTTCCCAGCAGGGGGATTCACCCCTCCACTTT	CASSSQQGDSPLHF
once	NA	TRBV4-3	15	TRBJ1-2	TGCGCCAGCAGCCAAGTTGCAGACACCAATGCTGGCTACACCTTC	CASSQVADTNAGYTF
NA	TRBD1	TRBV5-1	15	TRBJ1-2	TGCGCCAGCAGCTTCGACAGGGCAAAGTCCTCTGGCTACACCTTC	CASSFDRAKSSGYTF
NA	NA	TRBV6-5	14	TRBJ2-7	TGTGCCAGCAGTTACGGGGGCAGTCTCTACGAGCAGTACTTC	CASSYGGSLYEQYF
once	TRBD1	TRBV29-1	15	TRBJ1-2	TGCAGCGTTGAGGGGACAGGGGTGAGGGGCTATGGCTACACCTTC	CSVEGTGVRGYGYTF
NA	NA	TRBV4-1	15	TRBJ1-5	TGCGCCAGCAGCCAAGGTTGGGGGAGCAATCAGCCCCAGCATTTT	CASSQGWGSNQPQHF
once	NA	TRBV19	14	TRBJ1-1	TGTGCCAGTAGTATAGATCTAGCGGGGCGTGAAGCTTTCTTT	CASSIDLAGREAFF
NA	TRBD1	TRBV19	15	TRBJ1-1	TGTGCCAGTAGTATAGTCCGACAGGGGGACACTGAAGCTTTCTTT	CASSIVRQGDTEAFF
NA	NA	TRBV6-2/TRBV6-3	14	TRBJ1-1	TGTGCCAGCAGTTACGACAGACCGAACACTGAAGCTTTCTTT	CASSYDRPNTEAFF
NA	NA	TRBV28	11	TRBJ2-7	TGTGCCAGCAGCCCCCGGGACGAGCAGTACTTC	CASSPRDEQYF
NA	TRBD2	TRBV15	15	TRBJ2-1	TGTGCCACCAGCAGAGGCGGGACTAGCGGCCGTCGCGAGTTCTTC	CATSRGGTSGRREFF
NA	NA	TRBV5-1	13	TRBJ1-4	TGCGCCAGCAGCCGTGGGACTAATGAAAAACTGTTTTTT	CASSRGTNEKLFF
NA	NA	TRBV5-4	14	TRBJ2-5	TGTGCCAGCAGCTTTTCGGGGTCAGGAGAGACCCAGTACTTC	CASSFSGSGETQYF
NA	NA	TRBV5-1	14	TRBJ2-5	TGCGCCAGCAGAGGCGGGGTCCTCCAAGAGACCCAGTACTTC	CASRGGVLQETQYF
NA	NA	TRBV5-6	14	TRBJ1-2	TGTGCCAGCAGCTTGGAGATACCGACCTATGGCTACACCTTC	CASSLEIPTYGYTF
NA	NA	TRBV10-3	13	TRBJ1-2	TGTGCCATCAGTCCTCCGGATCTCTATGGCTACACCTTC	CAISPPDLYGYTF
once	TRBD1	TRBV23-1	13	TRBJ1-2	TGCGCCAGCAGCCGGGACAGCAACTATGGCTACACCTTC	CASSRDSNYGYTF
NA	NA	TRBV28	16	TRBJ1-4	TGTGCCAGCACCCCGTCGGGGGCGATAACTAATGAAAAACTGTTTTTT	CASTPSGAITNEKLFF
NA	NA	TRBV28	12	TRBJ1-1	TGTGCCAGCAGGGGGCGCGAGACTGAAGCTTTCTTT	CASRGRETEAFF
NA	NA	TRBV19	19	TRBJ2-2	TGTGCCAGTAGTACAGGCCCCATTGGGGTCAGGAGGTACACCGGGGAGCTGTTTTTT	CASSTGPIGVRRYTGELFF
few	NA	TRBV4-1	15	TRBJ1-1	TGCGCCAGCAGCCGATCCGGGACGGCGAACACTGAAGCTTTCTTT	CASSRSGTANTEAFF
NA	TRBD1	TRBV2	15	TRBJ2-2	TGTGCCAGCAGGGCCGGGACAGCGAACACCGGGGAGCTGTTTTTT	CASRAGTANTGELFF
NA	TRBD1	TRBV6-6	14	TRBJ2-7	TGTGCCAGCAGTCGAACAGGGGTAAGGTACGAGCAGTACTTC	CASSRTGVRYEQYF
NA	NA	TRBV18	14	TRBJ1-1	TGTGCCAGCTCCCGCGGGCAGGGGCACACTGAAGCTTTCTTT	CASSRGQGHTEAFF
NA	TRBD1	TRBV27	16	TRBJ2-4	TGTGCCAGCAGTTTACAGGGGGTGACGATGGGGTACATTCAGTACTTC	CASSLQGVTMGYIQYF
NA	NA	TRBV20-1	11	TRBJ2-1	TGCAGTGCCAGCTTCTACAATGAGCAGTTCTTC	CSASFYNEQFF
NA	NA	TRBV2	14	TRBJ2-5	TGTGCCAGCAGTGGGGCGAGCTACGGGGAGACCCAGTACTTC	CASSGASYGETQYF
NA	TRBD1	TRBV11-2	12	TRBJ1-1	TGTGCCAGCAGCTTAGCCAGGACAGGGGCTTTCTTT	CASSLARTGAFF